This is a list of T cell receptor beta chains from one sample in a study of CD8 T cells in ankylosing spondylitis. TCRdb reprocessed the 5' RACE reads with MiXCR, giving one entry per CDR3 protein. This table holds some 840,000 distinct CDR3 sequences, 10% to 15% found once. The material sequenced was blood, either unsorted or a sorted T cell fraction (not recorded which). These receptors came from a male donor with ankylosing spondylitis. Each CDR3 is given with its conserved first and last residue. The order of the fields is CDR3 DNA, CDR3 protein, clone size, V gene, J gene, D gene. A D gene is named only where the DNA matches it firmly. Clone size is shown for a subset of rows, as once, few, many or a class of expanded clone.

CDR3nt: TGCAGTCCAATGGCGTACAGGGCCTACAATGAGCAGTTCTTC
CDR3aa: CSPMAYRAYNEQFF
abundance: -
v_gene: TRBV20-1
j_gene: TRBJ2-1
d_gene: -

CDR3nt: TGTGCCACGAAGGGGGGACAGCCCAATGAAAAACTGTTTTTT
CDR3aa: CATKGGQPNEKLFF
abundance: -
v_gene: TRBV10-3
j_gene: TRBJ1-4
d_gene: TRBD1

CDR3nt: TGTGCCAGCAGTTACGGAGAATCCCGACAGGGAGCTTTCTTT
CDR3aa: CASSYGESRQGAFF
abundance: once
v_gene: TRBV6-2/TRBV6-3
j_gene: TRBJ1-1
d_gene: TRBD1

CDR3nt: TGTGCCAGCAGTTTAGCGCTAAGGGGGTACACTGAAGCTTTCTTT
CDR3aa: CASSLALRGYTEAFF
abundance: -
v_gene: TRBV12-3/TRBV12-4
j_gene: TRBJ1-1
d_gene: -

CDR3nt: TGTGCCAGCAGCGTCGATGTATACGAGCAGTACTTC
CDR3aa: CASSVDVYEQYF
abundance: few
v_gene: TRBV7-2
j_gene: TRBJ2-7
d_gene: -

CDR3nt: TGTGCCAGCACCCGCCGAGGCAGCACAGATACGCAGTATTTT
CDR3aa: CASTRRGSTDTQYF
abundance: -
v_gene: TRBV7-9
j_gene: TRBJ2-3
d_gene: -

CDR3nt: TGCAGCGTTTTACGGTCAAGCTCCTACAATGAGCAGTTCTTC
CDR3aa: CSVLRSSSYNEQFF
abundance: many
v_gene: TRBV29-1
j_gene: TRBJ2-1
d_gene: -

CDR3nt: TGTGCCAGCAGTCAGCACGCTACGAACACCGGGGAGCTGTTTTTT
CDR3aa: CASSQHATNTGELFF
abundance: -
v_gene: TRBV6-1
j_gene: TRBJ2-2
d_gene: -

CDR3nt: TGCAGTGCGGGGGTTGTGGACACAGATACGCAGTATTTT
CDR3aa: CSAGVVDTDTQYF
abundance: many
v_gene: TRBV20-1
j_gene: TRBJ2-3
d_gene: -

CDR3nt: TGCGCCAGCAGCCAAGAGCAAACATTCAATCAGCCCCAGCATTTT
CDR3aa: CASSQEQTFNQPQHF
abundance: few
v_gene: TRBV4-3
j_gene: TRBJ1-5
d_gene: -

CDR3nt: TGTGCCAGCGGCAACGGAATCTATGGCTACACCTTC
CDR3aa: CASGNGIYGYTF
abundance: few
v_gene: TRBV11-2
j_gene: TRBJ1-2
d_gene: -

CDR3nt: TGCAGCGTCTTCCTTAGGGACAGAAACTACGAGCAGTACTTC
CDR3aa: CSVFLRDRNYEQYF
abundance: many
v_gene: TRBV29-1
j_gene: TRBJ2-7
d_gene: TRBD1

CDR3nt: TGCAGCGTTGAAGAGGGACAGGGCGTACCCCAGCATTTT
CDR3aa: CSVEEGQGVPQHF
abundance: many
v_gene: TRBV29-1
j_gene: TRBJ1-5
d_gene: TRBD1

CDR3nt: TGTGCCAGCAGCTTAGAGCGCGGGAGGGGCACAGATACGCAGTATTTT
CDR3aa: CASSLERGRGTDTQYF
abundance: -
v_gene: TRBV7-2
j_gene: TRBJ2-3
d_gene: TRBD2